The sample holds a few counts of the clone carrying this T cell receptor (beta chain). The antigen remains unidentified. Rearranged V-D-J TRB sequences were amplified with a mixed TRB-A/B primer pool. Via MiXCR, TCRdb re-called the multiplex PCR reads, giving one row per CDR3 protein. The sample includes about 8,200 distinct CDR3 sequences, less than 40% of them seen just once. Amplification of TCR beta used genomic DNA extracted from peripheral blood. The data stem from a study of T cell repertoires in aging, cancer and after chemotherapy. Study results and limitations: The repertoire data cannot show anything about immunological memory following chemotherapy.

CDR3 length: 13 amino acids. J was trimmed by 15 bases and V by 6 bases; bases with no gene match: 11. Germline-derived CDR1 and CDR2 are MNHEY and SVGEGT. The V gene is TRBV6-2 or TRBV6-3, the J gene TRBJ2-1; 10 bases align to TRBD1. What was sequenced was blood. This clonotype originated in a human donor in good health. The CDR3 is CASRVRGDRGLFF. In DNA, the CDR3 is TGTGCCAGCAGGGTGCGGGGGGACAGGGGTTTGTTCTTC.